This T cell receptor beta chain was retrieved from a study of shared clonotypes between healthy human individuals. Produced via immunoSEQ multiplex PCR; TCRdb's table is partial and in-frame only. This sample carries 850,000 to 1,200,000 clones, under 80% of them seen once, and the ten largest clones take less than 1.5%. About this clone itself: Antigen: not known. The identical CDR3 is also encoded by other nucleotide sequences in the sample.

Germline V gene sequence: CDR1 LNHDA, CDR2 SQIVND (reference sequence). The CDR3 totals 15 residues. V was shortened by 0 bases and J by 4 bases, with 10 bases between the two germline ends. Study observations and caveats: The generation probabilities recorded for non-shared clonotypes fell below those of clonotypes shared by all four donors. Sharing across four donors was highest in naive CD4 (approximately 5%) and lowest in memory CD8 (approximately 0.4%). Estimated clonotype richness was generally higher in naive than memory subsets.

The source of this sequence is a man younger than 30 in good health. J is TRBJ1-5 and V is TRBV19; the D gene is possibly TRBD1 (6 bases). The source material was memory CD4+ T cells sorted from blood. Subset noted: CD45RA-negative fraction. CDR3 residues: CASSIDGGPNQPQHF. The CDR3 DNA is TGTGCCAGTAGTATAGATGGGGGCCCGAATCAGCCCCAGCATTTT.